One and the same sample provided the 28 T cell receptor beta chains below, sequenced in a study of blood T cell repertoires in COVID-19. The data were produced by immunoSEQ multiplex PCR, yet TCRdb's version contains in-frame clones alone and is incomplete. This sample yields 35,000 to 40,000 clones, of which around four fifths are seen a single time; 4.5% to 5.5% belongs to the top ten. Sample: peripheral blood. These receptors all stem from a man aged 50 or older with active COVID-19.

V is TRBV28 and J is TRBJ1-5; no definite D call. The germline V gene encodes CDR1 MDHEN and CDR2 SYDVKM. V was pared by 6 bases and J by 0 bases, with 30 bases between. The CDR3 totals 21 residues. Here the CDR3 DNA reads TGTGCCAGCAGCTACCCTGAGCGGCCCCAAACGGTTAAGTATAGCAATCAGCCCCAGCATTTT. As protein: CASSYPERPQTVKYSNQPQHF. Full variable domain (missing parts from reference TRBV28 and TRBJ1-5): DVKVTQSSRYLVKRTGEKVFLECVQDMDHENMFWYRQDPGLGLRLIYFSYDVKMKEKGDIPEGYSVSREKKERFSLILESASTNQTSMYLCASSYPERPQTVKYSNQPQHFGDGTRLSIL.

J is TRBJ1-1 and V is TRBV24-1, with TRBD1 as a possible D gene (5 bases). The CDR3 is 16 residues long. The ends were cut back, 0 bases at V and 1 base at J, with 11 bases in the middle. Looked up from germline, CDR1 is KGHDR and CDR2 is SFDVKD. The CDR3 DNA is TGTGCCACCAGTGATTTGGGACATCCCAAGAACACTGAAGCTTTCTTT. Its translation is CATSDLGHPKNTEAFF.

The chain combines TRBV7-9 with TRBJ2-3; the D gene is possibly TRBD1 (6 bases). Trimming removed 4 bases from V and 11 bases from J, with 19 bases in between. Germline CDR1 and CDR2: SEHNR and FQNEAQ (reference sequence). This CDR3 spans 14 amino acids. This CDR3 is CASSSTSGQPEQYF. The CDR3 bases are TGTGCCAGCAGCTCGACTTCGGGACAACCGGAGCAGTATTTT.

This clone has more than one count but fewer than ten. The chain links TRBV6-1 to TRBJ2-7; 8 bases agree with TRBD1. V shed 0 bases, J shed 6 bases, and the junction held 13 bases outside the gene matches. This CDR3 has 17 amino acids. CDR1 and CDR2 from the germline V gene are MNHNS and SASEGT. This CDR3 is CASSEARKPGQVSEQYF. CDR3 sequence (DNA): TGTGCCAGCAGTGAAGCTCGGAAGCCGGGACAGGTCTCCGAGCAGTACTTC.

This chain links TRBV19 with TRBJ1-5; the match to TRBD1 covers 9 bases. Germline loops: CDR1 LNHDA, CDR2 SQIVND (reference sequence). The CDR3 is 16 amino acids. V was pared by 4 bases and J by 1 base, with 5 bases of the junction left unmatched. The CDR3 here is CASSTTGGTSNQPQHF. DNA of the CDR3: TGTGCCAGTAGTACAACAGGGGGCACGAGCAATCAGCCCCAGCATTTT.

This chain connects TRBV6-2 or TRBV6-3 to TRBJ2-3; perhaps TRBD2 as D (7 bases). The CDR3 extends over 17 amino acids. CDR1 MNHEY and CDR2 SVGEGT come from the germline V gene. V shed 2 bases and J shed 3 bases, with 18 bases lying between them. CDR3 sequence: CASSYPPRGGATDTQYF. The CDR3, as DNA: TGTGCCAGCAGTTACCCCCCTCGTGGGGGGGCAACAGATACGCAGTATTTT.

The CDR3 DNA sequence: TGCGCCAGCAGCCAAGATCTAGGGGTGTCACCCCTCCACTTT. Translating it yields CASSQDLGVSPLHF. The chain couples TRBV4-1 to TRBJ1-6; D may be TRBD1 (5 bases). Germline CDR1 and CDR2: MGHRA and YSYEKL. V dropped 0 bases and J dropped 10 bases, with 10 bases sitting between them. The CDR3 is 14 amino acids.

The rearrangement joins TRBV5-4 to TRBJ2-1; tentatively, D is TRBD1 (5 bases). V gave up 2 bases and J gave up 8 bases, with 14 bases separating them. Germline V lookup: CDR1 SGHNT, CDR2 YYREEE (reference sequence). The CDR3 contains 14 residues. The CDR3 reads CASSFYRGADEQFF. The CDR3 coding sequence is TGTGCCAGCAGCTTCTATAGGGGCGCAGATGAGCAGTTCTTC. Supplemented by reference TRBV5-4 and TRBJ2-1, the full variable domain reads ETGVTQSPTHLIKTRGQQVTLRCSSQSGHNTVSWYQQALGQGPQFIFQYYREEENGRGNFPPRFSGLQFPNYSSELNVNALELDDSALYLCASSFYRGADEQFFGPGTRLTVL.

The V and J genes are TRBV6-2 or TRBV6-3 and TRBJ1-2, with no clear D. The CDR3 is 16 amino acids. CDR1 and CDR2 from the germline V gene are MNHEY and SVGEGT. The germline V and J ends were trimmed by 5 bases and 0 bases, with 16 bases remaining between them. Written as DNA, the CDR3 is TGTGCCAGCAGTCTTACCCTGGCTGGTTCTAACTATGGCTACACCTTC. Translated: CASSLTLAGSNYGYTF.

V and J are TRBV19 and TRBJ1-2, with 7 bases fitting TRBD1. The trim removed 5 bases at V and 4 bases at J, leaving 4 bases unmatched. The CDR3 covers 13 residues. CDR1 and CDR2 (germline): LNHDA, SQIVND (reference sequence). The CDR3 loop reads CASSETGTYGYTF. In DNA, the CDR3 is TGTGCCAGTAGTGAGACAGGGACCTATGGCTACACCTTC. Looking up the rest from reference TRBV19 and TRBJ1-2 gives the full variable domain: DGGITQSPKYLFRKEGQNVTLSCEQNLNHDAMYWYRQDPGQGLRLIYYSQIVNDFQKGDIAEGYSVSREKKESFPLTVTSAQKNPTAFYLCASSETGTYGYTFGSGTRLTVV.

The CDR3 is CASSSNSGGASYEQYF. The DNA of the CDR3 is TGTGCCAGCAGTTCAAATAGCGGGGGTGCTTCCTACGAGCAGTACTTC. J is TRBJ2-7 and V is TRBV27; 9 nucleotides align to TRBD2. Losses at the gene ends were 4 bases for V and 1 base for J; bases not matched to a gene: 8. The CDR3 runs to 16 residues. Looked up from germline, CDR1 is MNHEY and CDR2 is SMNVEV (reference sequence).

The genes are TRBV10-3 and TRBJ2-7; TRBD2 is a possible D gene (5 bases). V was trimmed by 10 bases and J by 3 bases, leaving 16 bases between them. CDR3 size: 13 residues. Per the germline V gene, CDR1 is ENHRY and CDR2 is SYGVKD. The CDR3 coding sequence is TGTGCCACCTTCCGCGAGGGCCTCTACGAGCAGTACTTC. It encodes CATFREGLYEQYF.

The CDR3 is CASSIVAGEGKLFF. The DNA of the CDR3 is TGTGCCAGTAGTATAGTTGCCGGGGAGGGAAAACTGTTTTTT. This chain links TRBV19 with TRBJ1-4; D is unclear. Trimming stripped 1 base from V and 10 bases from J, with 13 bases between. The CDR3 has 14 amino acids. Germline assignment: CDR1 LNHDA and CDR2 SQIVND (reference sequence).

The chain uses TRBV6-2 or TRBV6-3 and TRBJ1-2, with D possibly matching TRBD1 (5 bases). Per germline, CDR1 MNHEY and CDR2 SVGEGT. Between the trimmed V and J ends, which lost 6 bases and 14 bases, there was a span of 19 bases. This CDR3 spans 12 amino acids. The CDR3: CASSSLSDSRTF. The CDR3 bases are TGTGCCAGCAGCTCTCTTTCCGACAGTCGAACCTTC.

This clone was recorded only once. The CDR3 sequence is CASSSHLGATQYF. Here the CDR3 DNA reads TGTGCCAGCAGTTCTCACCTGGGGGCTACGCAGTATTTT. The chain employs TRBV6-5 and TRBJ2-3, with a tentative D call TRBD1 (6 bases). This CDR3 spans 13 amino acids. The V end lost 4 bases, the J end lost 8 bases, and 13 bases lay between the germline ends. Germline assignment: CDR1 MNHEY and CDR2 SVGAGI.

This sequence joins TRBV11-2 and TRBJ1-2; 7 bases are a match to TRBD1. Per germline, CDR1 SGHAT and CDR2 FQNNGV. Trimming took 6 bases from V and 4 from J; bases not matched to a gene: 11. The CDR3 length is 15 residues. CDR3 sequence: CASRAGDSGLYGYTF. In DNA form, the CDR3 reads TGTGCCAGCAGAGCTGGGGACAGCGGACTCTATGGCTACACCTTC.

V usage is TRBV7-2 and J usage is TRBJ2-1, with a weak D call TRBD1 (5 bases). The germline gives CDR1 SGHTA, CDR2 FQGNSA. The CDR3 totals 15 residues. The V and J ends lost 4 bases and 4 bases respectively, with 14 bases between them. The DNA of the CDR3 is TGTGCCAGCAGCTCCGAGGTCCAGGGTTACAATGAGCAGTTCTTC. Residues: CASSSEVQGYNEQFF. Combining the CDR3 with reference TRBV7-2 and TRBJ2-1 gives the whole variable domain GAGVSQSPSNKVTEKGKDVELRCDPISGHTALYWYRQSLGQGLEFLIYFQGNSAPDKSGLPSDRFSAERTGGSVSTLTIQRTQQEDSAVYLCASSSEVQGYNEQFFGPGTRLTVL.

V and J are TRBV7-2 and TRBJ2-1; D is perhaps TRBD1 (5 bases). CDR1 and CDR2 from the germline V gene are SGHTA and FQGNSA. V was trimmed by 10 bases and J by 8 bases, leaving 12 bases between them. This CDR3 has 11 amino acids. The CDR3 spells CAIIQGYEQFF. CDR3 DNA sequence: TGTGCCATTATCCAGGGTTATGAGCAGTTCTTC.

This clone has a single count. The V gene is TRBV24-1, the J gene TRBJ1-2; D not certain. Germline CDR1 KGHDR, CDR2 SFDVKD. V was shortened by 9 bases and J by 5 bases, with 24 bases between the two germline ends. The CDR3 totals 16 residues. The chain's CDR3 is CATHLPMGRDWYGYTF. DNA for the CDR3: TGTGCCACCCACCTCCCGATGGGGAGGGATTGGTATGGCTACACCTTC.

The V and J genes are TRBV6-4 and TRBJ2-1, with 12 nucleotides matching TRBD2. This CDR3 is built from 14 residues. J lost 6 bases, V lost 7 bases, and 4 bases had no gene match. Germline-derived CDR1 and CDR2 are MRHNA and SNTAGT. The CDR3: CASTGLAGFNEQFF. CDR3 in DNA: TGTGCCAGCACCGGACTAGCGGGGTTCAATGAGCAGTTCTTC.

The CDR3 region has the DNA TGTGCCAGCAGGCAGGTGAGCACTGAAGCTTTCTTT. This sequence encodes CASRQVSTEAFF. The chain recombines TRBV6-5 with TRBJ1-1; no definite D call. There are 12 residues in the CDR3. CDR1 and CDR2 (germline): MNHEY, SVGAGI. V lost 6 bases and J lost 4, with 9 bases in between.

The chain links TRBV6-1 to TRBJ1-1; D unresolved. CDR1 is MNHNS, CDR2 SASEGT, per germline. The CDR3 loop spans 14 amino acids. Trimming cost V 1 base and J 0 bases, with 6 bases left between them. This CDR3 reads CASSEDSLNTEAFF. Here the CDR3 DNA reads TGTGCCAGCAGTGAAGACAGCCTGAACACTGAAGCTTTCTTT.

This clone was found once. The CDR3 region is CATNRTGANTEAFF. The CDR3 DNA sequence: TGTGCCACCAATCGGACAGGGGCCAACACTGAAGCTTTCTTT. The chain couples TRBV24-1 to TRBJ1-1, with 9 bases identical to TRBD1. V shed 8 bases and J 2 bases; nucleotides not matched to a gene: 5. CDR3 length: 14 residues. CDR1 is KGHDR, CDR2 SFDVKD, per germline.

The V gene is TRBV4-2, the J gene TRBJ2-2, with D perhaps matching TRBD2 (6 bases). The CDR3 contains 15 residues. V was cut by 8 bases and J by 2 bases, with 15 bases left in between. CDR1 is LGHNA, CDR2 YNFKEQ, per germline. The CDR3 region has the DNA TGTGCCAGCGGGGGTGGGACTGAAAACACCGGGGAGCTGTTTTTT. As protein: CASGGGTENTGELFF.

This clone was recorded once. The chain uses TRBV14 and TRBJ2-3; D is uncertain. The CDR3 loop spans 13 amino acids. The V end lost 0 bases, the J end lost 3 bases, and 4 bases lay between the germline ends. Germline V gene sequence: CDR1 SGHDN, CDR2 FVKESK. This CDR3 is CASSQDHTDTQYF. The DNA for the CDR3 is TGTGCCAGCAGCCAAGATCATACAGATACGCAGTATTTT.

The V and J genes are TRBV5-6 and TRBJ1-2; D gene uncertain. The germline V gene encodes CDR1 SGHDT and CDR2 YYEEEE. The CDR3 is 13 amino acids. V lost 0 bases, J lost 2 bases, and 5 bases lay in between. CDR3 sequence: CASSLGRNYGYTF. CDR3 sequence (DNA): TGTGCCAGCAGCTTGGGGAGAAACTATGGCTACACCTTC. Full variable domain (remainder filled in from reference TRBV5-6 and TRBJ1-2): DAGVTQSPTHLIKTRGQQVTLRCSPKSGHDTVSWYQQALGQGPQFIFQYYEEEERQRGNFPDRFSGHQFPNYSSELNVNALLLGDSALYLCASSLGRNYGYTFGSGTRLTVV.

This rearrangement joins TRBV6-2 or TRBV6-3 to TRBJ2-7, with 9 bases fitting TRBD2. Germline CDR1 and CDR2: MNHEY and SVGEGT. The V segment lost 2 bases and the J segment 2 bases; nucleotides outside the gene matches: 7. The CDR3 contains 16 residues. The CDR3 coding sequence is TGTGCCAGCAGTTACCCAATAGCGGGGGTAACCTACGAGCAGTACTTC. Protein product: CASSYPIAGVTYEQYF.

The V and J genes are TRBV10-3 and TRBJ2-3; maybe TRBD2 (7 bases). V lost 11 bases and J lost 5, with 20 bases in between. The germline V gene has CDR1 ENHRY and CDR2 SYGVKD. The length of the CDR3 is 14 residues. CDR3 DNA sequence: TGTGCCGTGTCCGGGGGGACACTTAAAGATACGCAGTATTTT. Residues: CAVSGGTLKDTQYF.